This T cell receptor (beta chain) was captured by sequencing in a study of T cell repertoires in cytomegalovirus infection. In its sample, this clonotype was seen many times. Trimming cost V 6 bases and J 7 bases; bases outside gene matches: 8. This CDR3 contains 15 residues. The germline V gene has CDR1 SGHAT and CDR2 FQNNGV. TCRdb independently ran MiXCR on the reads; one entry per CDR3 protein. The sample contains around 190,000 distinct CDR3 sequences, around an eighth of which appear only once. The TCR was taken from a human donor in good health (CMV status not recorded). Some clones in this sample may be carry-over from other donors' samples. The rearrangement joins TRBV11-2 to TRBJ2-1; 11 bases agree with TRBD2. Material for sequencing was PBMCs. CDR3 sequence reads: CASRGLAGGWNEQFF. CDR3 coding DNA: TGTGCCAGCAGGGGGCTAGCGGGGGGCTGGAATGAGCAGTTCTTC.